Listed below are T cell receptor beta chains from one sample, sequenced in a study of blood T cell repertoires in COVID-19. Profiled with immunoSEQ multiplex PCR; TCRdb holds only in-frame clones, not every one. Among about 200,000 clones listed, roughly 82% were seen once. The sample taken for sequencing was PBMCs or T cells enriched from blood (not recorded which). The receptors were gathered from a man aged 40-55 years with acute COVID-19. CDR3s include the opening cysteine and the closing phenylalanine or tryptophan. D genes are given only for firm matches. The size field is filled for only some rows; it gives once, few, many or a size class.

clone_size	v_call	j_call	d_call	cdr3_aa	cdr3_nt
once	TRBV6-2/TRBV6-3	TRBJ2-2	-	CASSSGLYNTGELFF	TGTGCCAGCAGCTCCGGACTATATAACACCGGGGAGCTGTTTTTT
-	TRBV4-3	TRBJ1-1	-	CASSQESAREAFF	TGCGCCAGCAGCCAAGAAAGCGCCCGTGAAGCTTTCTTT
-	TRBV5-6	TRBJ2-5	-	CASSSRRQVWETQYF	TGTGCCAGCAGCTCCCGCCGCCAGGTCTGGGAGACCCAGTACTTC
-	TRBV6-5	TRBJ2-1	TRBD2	CASRSREGTLEQFF	TGTGCCAGCAGGTCCCGGGAGGGGACACTTGAGCAGTTCTTC
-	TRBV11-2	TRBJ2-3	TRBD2	CASSRGLAGSTQYF	TGTGCCAGCAGCCGAGGACTAGCGGGGAGTACGCAGTATTTT
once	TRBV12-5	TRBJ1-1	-	CASGLVLGGANTEAFF	TGTGCTAGTGGTTTGGTACTGGGAGGAGCGAACACTGAAGCTTTCTTT
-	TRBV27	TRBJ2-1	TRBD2	CASSLGLEKVEQFF	TGTGCCAGCAGTTTGGGACTAGAAAAGGTTGAGCAGTTCTTC
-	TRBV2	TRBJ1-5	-	CASSERGDTVYSNQPQHF	TGTGCCAGCAGTGAACGGGGGGACACCGTTTATAGCAATCAGCCCCAGCATTTT
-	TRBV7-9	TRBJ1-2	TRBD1	CASSFGLDRGLYGYTF	TGTGCCAGCAGCTTTGGGTTAGACAGGGGATTGTATGGCTACACCTTC
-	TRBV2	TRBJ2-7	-	CASSEAQNTGYYEQYF	TGTGCCAGCAGTGAAGCGCAGAACACAGGGTACTACGAGCAGTACTTC
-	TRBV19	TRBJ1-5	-	CASSIDVLRPQHF	TGTGCCAGTAGTATAGACGTTTTGAGGCCCCAGCATTTT
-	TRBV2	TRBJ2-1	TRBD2	CASTGISRGRSYNEQFF	TGTGCCAGCACCGGAATTTCGCGGGGGAGATCATACAATGAGCAGTTCTTC
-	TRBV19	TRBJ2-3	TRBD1	CASSIWAGPGGPDTQYF	TGTGCCAGTAGTATCTGGGCGGGACCAGGGGGCCCAGATACGCAGTATTTT
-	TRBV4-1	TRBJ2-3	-	CASSQPWRLPDTQYF	TGCGCCAGCAGCCAACCCTGGAGGTTGCCAGATACGCAGTATTTT
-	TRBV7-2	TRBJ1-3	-	CASSFPTGSSGNTIYF	TGTGCCAGCAGCTTTCCTACAGGGAGCTCTGGAAACACCATATATTTT
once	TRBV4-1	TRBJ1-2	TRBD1	CASSQPLQGAPVMHGYTF	TGCGCCAGCAGCCAACCCCTACAGGGGGCCCCGGTCATGCATGGCTACACCTTC
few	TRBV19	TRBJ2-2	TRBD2	CASSLGLAGANTGELFF	TGTGCCAGTAGCTTGGGACTAGCGGGAGCGAACACCGGGGAGCTGTTTTTT
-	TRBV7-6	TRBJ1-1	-	CASSFGNPNTEAFF	TGTGCCAGCAGCTTCGGGAATCCGAACACTGAAGCTTTCTTT
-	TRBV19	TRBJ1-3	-	CASRNSRSGNTIYF	TGTGCCAGTAGGAACAGTCGCTCTGGAAACACCATATATTTT
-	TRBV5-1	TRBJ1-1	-	CASSLAGGNTEAFF	TGCGCCAGCAGCTTGGCGGGGGGGAACACTGAAGCTTTCTTT
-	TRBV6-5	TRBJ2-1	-	CASSSPRLTSYNEQFF	TGTGCCAGCAGTTCCCCGAGGTTAACCTCCTACAATGAGCAGTTCTTC
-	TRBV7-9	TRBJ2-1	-	CASSLAGGYNEQFF	TGTGCCAGCAGCTTAGCGGGGGGCTACAATGAGCAGTTCTTC
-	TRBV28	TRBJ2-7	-	CASTRGSYEQYF	TGTGCCAGCACACGGGGCTCCTACGAGCAGTACTTC
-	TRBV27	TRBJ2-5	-	CASSYRVQETQYF	TGTGCCAGCAGTTACAGGGTCCAAGAGACCCAGTACTTC
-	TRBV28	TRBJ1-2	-	CASTFSRYGYTF	TGTGCCAGCACTTTCTCCCGCTATGGCTACACCTTC
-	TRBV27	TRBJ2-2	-	CASSHSGELFF	TGTGCCAGCAGCCACTCCGGGGAGCTGTTTTTT
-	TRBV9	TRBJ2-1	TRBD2	CASSPTGLINEQFF	TGTGCCAGCAGCCCGACGGGACTAATTAATGAGCAGTTCTTC
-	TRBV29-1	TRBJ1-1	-	CSVDTGLMNTEAFF	TGCAGCGTCGATACCGGACTGATGAACACTGAAGCTTTCTTT
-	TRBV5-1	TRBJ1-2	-	CASSLGLGAYGYTF	TGCGCCAGCAGCCTCGGGTTGGGGGCCTATGGCTACACCTTC
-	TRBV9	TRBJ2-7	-	CASSVSAGDIYEQYF	TGTGCCAGCAGCGTATCCGCGGGCGATATCTACGAGCAGTACTTC
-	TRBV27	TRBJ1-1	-	CASRNGRQALNTEAFF	TGTGCCAGCAGGAATGGACGACAGGCTCTTAACACTGAAGCTTTCTTT
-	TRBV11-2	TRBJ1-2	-	CASSLNPGVNGYTF	TGTGCCAGCAGCTTAAACCCGGGAGTAAATGGCTACACCTTC
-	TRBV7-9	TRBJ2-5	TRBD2	CASFKPSGIETQYF	TGTGCCAGCTTTAAACCTAGCGGGATAGAGACCCAGTACTTC
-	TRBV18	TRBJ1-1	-	CASSPPVSAARPEAFF	TGTGCCAGCTCACCACCGGTTTCCGCCGCGAGGCCTGAAGCTTTCTTT
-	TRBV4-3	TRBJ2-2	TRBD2	CASSRKVGGWDTGELFF	TGCGCCAGCAGCCGCAAGGTGGGAGGGTGGGACACCGGGGAGCTGTTTTTT
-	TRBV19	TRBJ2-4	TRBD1	CASSLRTGMDIQYF	TGTGCCAGTAGTCTCCGGACAGGGATGGACATTCAGTACTTC
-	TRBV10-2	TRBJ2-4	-	CASSESTQGGGKNIQYF	TGCGCCAGCAGTGAGTCGACCCAGGGTGGTGGCAAAAACATTCAGTACTTC
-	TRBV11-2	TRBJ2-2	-	CASSLVRLTVGELFF	TGTGCCAGCAGCTTAGTACGCCTAACTGTCGGGGAGCTGTTTTTT
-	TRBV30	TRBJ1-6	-	CAWDTGSSYNSPLHF	TGTGCCTGGGACACAGGGAGCTCCTATAATTCACCCCTCCACTTT
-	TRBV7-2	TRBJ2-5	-	CASSLRLRAIETQYF	TGTGCCAGCAGCCTACGACTAAGGGCGATCGAGACCCAGTACTTC
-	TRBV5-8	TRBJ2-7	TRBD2	CASSLSGMTPYEQYF	TGTGCCAGCAGCTTGAGCGGGATGACCCCTTACGAGCAGTACTTC
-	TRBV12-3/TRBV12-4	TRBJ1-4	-	CASSWQQAEKLFF	TGTGCCAGCAGTTGGCAACAGGCTGAAAAACTGTTTTTT
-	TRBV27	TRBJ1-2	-	CASTGGGGYTF	TGTGCCAGCACCGGGGGGGGTGGCTACACCTTC
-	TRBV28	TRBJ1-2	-	CASSFLTGVGYTF	TGTGCCAGCAGTTTTCTTACAGGTGTTGGCTACACCTTC
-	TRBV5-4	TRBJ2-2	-	CATSRPGDTGELFF	TGTGCCACCTCCCGACCGGGGGACACCGGGGAGCTGTTTTTT
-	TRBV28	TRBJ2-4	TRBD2	CASSLALAGGFDIQYF	TGTGCCAGCAGTTTGGCTCTAGCGGGAGGCTTTGACATTCAGTACTTC
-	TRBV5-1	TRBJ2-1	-	CASSPGSSNLEEQFF	TGCGCCAGCAGCCCAGGGTCGTCAAATCTGGAGGAGCAGTTCTTC
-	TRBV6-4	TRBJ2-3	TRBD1	CASSGTGEGSDTQYF	TGTGCCAGCAGTGGGACAGGGGAAGGATCAGATACGCAGTATTTT
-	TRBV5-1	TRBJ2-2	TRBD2	CASMTAAGEGNTGELFF	TGCGCCAGCATGACGGCGGCGGGAGAGGGGAACACCGGGGAGCTGTTTTTT
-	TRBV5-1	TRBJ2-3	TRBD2	CASSLEASGPTDTQYF	TGCGCCAGCAGCTTGGAGGCTAGCGGGCCCACAGATACGCAGTATTTT